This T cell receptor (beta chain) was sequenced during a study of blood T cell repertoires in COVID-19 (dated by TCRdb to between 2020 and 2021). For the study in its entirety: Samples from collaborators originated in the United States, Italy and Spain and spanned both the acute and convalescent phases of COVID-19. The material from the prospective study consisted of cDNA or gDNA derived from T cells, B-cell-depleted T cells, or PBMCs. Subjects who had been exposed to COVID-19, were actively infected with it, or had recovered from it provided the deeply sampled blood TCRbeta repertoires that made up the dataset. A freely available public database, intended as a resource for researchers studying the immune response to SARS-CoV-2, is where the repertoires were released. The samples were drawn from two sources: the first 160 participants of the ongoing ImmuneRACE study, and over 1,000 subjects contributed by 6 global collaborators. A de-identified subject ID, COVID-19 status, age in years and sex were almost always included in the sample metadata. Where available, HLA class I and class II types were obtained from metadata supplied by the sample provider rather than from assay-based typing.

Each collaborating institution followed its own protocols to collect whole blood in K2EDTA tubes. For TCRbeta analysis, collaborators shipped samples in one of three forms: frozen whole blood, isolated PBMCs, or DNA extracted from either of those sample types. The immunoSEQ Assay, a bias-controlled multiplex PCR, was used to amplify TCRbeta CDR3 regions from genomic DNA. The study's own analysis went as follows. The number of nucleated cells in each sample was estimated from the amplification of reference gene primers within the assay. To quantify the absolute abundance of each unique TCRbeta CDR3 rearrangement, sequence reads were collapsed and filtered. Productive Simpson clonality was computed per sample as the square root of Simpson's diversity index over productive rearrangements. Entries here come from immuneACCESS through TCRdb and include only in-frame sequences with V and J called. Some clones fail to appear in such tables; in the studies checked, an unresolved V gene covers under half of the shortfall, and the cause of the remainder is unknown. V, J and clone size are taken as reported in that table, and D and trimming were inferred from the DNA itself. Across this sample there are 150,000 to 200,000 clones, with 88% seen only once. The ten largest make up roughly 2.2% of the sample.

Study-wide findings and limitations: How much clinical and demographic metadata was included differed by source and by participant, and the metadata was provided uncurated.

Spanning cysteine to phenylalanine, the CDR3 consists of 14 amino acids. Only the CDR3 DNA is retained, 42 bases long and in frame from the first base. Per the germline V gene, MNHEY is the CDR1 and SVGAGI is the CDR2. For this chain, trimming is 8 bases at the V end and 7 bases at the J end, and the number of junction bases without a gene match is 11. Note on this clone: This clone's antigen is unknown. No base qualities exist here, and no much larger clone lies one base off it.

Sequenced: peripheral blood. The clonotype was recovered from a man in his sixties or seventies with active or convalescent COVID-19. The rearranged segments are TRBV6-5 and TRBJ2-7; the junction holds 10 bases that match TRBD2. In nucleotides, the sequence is TGTGCCAGCCGAAGACAGCTAGCGGGAGTTGAGCAGTACTTC. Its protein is CASRRQLAGVEQYF.